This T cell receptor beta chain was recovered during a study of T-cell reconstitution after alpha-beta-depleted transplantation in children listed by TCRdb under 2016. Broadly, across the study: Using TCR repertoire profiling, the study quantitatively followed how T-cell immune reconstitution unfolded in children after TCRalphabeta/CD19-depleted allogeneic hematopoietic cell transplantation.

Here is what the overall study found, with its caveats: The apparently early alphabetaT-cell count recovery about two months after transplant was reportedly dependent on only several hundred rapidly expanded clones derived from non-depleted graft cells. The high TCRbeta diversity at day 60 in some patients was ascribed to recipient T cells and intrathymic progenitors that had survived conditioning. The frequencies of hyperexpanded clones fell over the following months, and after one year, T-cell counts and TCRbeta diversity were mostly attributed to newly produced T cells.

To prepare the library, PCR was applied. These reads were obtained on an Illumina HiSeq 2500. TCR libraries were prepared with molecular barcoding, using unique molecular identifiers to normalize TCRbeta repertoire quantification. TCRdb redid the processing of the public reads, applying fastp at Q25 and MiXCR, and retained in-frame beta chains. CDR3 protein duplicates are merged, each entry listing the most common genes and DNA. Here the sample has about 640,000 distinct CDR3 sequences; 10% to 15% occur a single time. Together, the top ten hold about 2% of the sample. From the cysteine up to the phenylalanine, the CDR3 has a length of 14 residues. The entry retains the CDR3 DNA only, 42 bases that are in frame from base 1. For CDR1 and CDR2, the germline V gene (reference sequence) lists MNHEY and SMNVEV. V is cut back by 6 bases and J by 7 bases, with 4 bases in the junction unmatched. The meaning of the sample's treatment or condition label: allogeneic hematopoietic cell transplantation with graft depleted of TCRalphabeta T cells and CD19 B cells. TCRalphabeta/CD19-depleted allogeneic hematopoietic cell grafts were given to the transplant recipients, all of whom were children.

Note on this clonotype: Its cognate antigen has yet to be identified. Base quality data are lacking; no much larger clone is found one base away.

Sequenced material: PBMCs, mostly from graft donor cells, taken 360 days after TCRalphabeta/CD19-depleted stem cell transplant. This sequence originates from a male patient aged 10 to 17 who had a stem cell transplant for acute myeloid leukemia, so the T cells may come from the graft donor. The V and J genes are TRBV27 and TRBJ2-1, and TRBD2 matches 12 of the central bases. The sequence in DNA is TGTGCCAGCAGGCTAGCGGGAGGGGTAAATGAGCAGTTCTTC. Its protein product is CASRLAGGVNEQFF.